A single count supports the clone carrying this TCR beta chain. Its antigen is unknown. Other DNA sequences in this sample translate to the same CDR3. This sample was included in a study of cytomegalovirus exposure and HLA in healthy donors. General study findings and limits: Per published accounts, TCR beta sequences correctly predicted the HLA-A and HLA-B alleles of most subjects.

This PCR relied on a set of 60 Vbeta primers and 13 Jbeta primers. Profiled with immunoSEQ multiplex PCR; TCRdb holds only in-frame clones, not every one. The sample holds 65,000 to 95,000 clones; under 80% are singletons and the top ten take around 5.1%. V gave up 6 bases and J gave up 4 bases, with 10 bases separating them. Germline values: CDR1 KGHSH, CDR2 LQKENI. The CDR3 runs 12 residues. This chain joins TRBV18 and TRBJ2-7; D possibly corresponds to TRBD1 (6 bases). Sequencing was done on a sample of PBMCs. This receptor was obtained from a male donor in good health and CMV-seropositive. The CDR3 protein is CASSEQGYEQYF. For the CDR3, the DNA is TGTGCCAGCTCGGAACAGGGATACGAGCAGTACTTC.